Described below is a single TCR beta chain sequence and its context. Germline CDR1 is SEHNR and CDR2 is FQNEAQ (reference sequence). The length of the CDR3 is 16 residues. Trimming shortened V by 6 bases and J by 5 bases, and 22 bases separated the two germline ends. This entry comes from a study of OX40 agonist ivuxolimab in advanced cancers. Assay: immunoSEQ multiplex PCR; the TCRdb copy retains only in-frame clones and omits some. The sample lists tens of thousands of clones, approximately 89% occurring once. Sequences were derived from CD4+ or CD8+ T cells sorted from blood, sampled in a trial of the OX40 agonist ivuxolimab. The chain carries TRBV7-9 and TRBJ2-5; a weak D match, TRBD2 (5 bases). This clonotype was obtained from an adult with an advanced solid tumor such as melanoma, head and neck, liver or kidney cancer. CDR3 DNA sequence: TGTGCCAGCAGACCCGACGGTATACGGGGATGGGAGACCCAGTACTTC. This sequence encodes CASRPDGIRGWETQYF. Combining the CDR3 with reference TRBV7-9 and TRBJ2-5 gives the whole variable domain DTGVSQNPRHKITKRGQNVTFRCDPISEHNRLYWYRQTLGQGPEFLTYFQNEAQLEKSRLLSDRFSAERPKGSFSTLEIQRTEQGDSAMYLCASRPDGIRGWETQYFGPGTRLLVL.